This T cell receptor beta chain is drawn from a study of monozygotic twins with inflammatory bowel disease. Findings of the study overall: Clonotypes shared with others were fewer in IBD patients than in healthy twins, especially with disease activity.

The CDR3 length is 15 residues. CDR1 is KGHSH and CDR2 is LQKENI in the germline V gene. UMIs with a 6-nucleotide sample barcode were added by template switching. TCRdb re-called the 5' RACE reads and gives one entry per CDR3 protein, without DNA. Its listing shows about 160,000 distinct CDR3 sequences. As regards this clonotype: Its antigen remains unknown.

The clonotype was recovered from a human donor with ulcerative colitis or Crohn's disease, or a healthy co-twin of an affected twin (not recorded which). The genes are TRBV18 and TRBJ2-1; TCRdb names TRBD2, which stays unverified in the absence of DNA. Sequenced material: blood. The chain's CDR3 is CASSPSQRQSGEQFF.